The sequence of this T cell receptor beta chain was determined in a study of blood T cell repertoires in COVID-19. Turning to the study itself: Both acute and convalescent COVID-19 samples were obtained from the United States, Italy and Spain. T cells, B-cell-depleted T cells, or PBMCs supplied cDNA or gDNA.

Per the original data handling: Amplification with reference gene primers provided the estimates of nucleated cell counts. Some clones are missing from TCRdb's copy, which holds only in-frame ones; the method was immunoSEQ multiplex PCR. V, J and clone size are taken as reported in that table, and D and trimming were inferred from the DNA itself. Here the sample spans around 270,000 clones, about 88% being singletons. V was cut by 0 bases and J by 2 bases, with 9 bases left in between. This CDR3 has 14 amino acids. Germline assignment: CDR1 SGHDT and CDR2 YYEEEE. Sequenced material: peripheral blood. The clonotype comes from a man between 60 and 75 years old who had recovered from COVID-19. The chain couples TRBV5-6 to TRBJ2-7; D is ambiguous. The CDR3 spells CASSLGQNPYEQYF. CDR3 coding DNA: TGTGCCAGCAGCTTGGGGCAGAACCCCTACGAGCAGTACTTC. Together with reference TRBV5-6 and TRBJ2-7, the CDR3 gives the full variable domain: DAGVTQSPTHLIKTRGQQVTLRCSPKSGHDTVSWYQQALGQGPQFIFQYYEEEERQRGNFPDRFSGHQFPNYSSELNVNALLLGDSALYLCASSLGQNPYEQYFGPGTRLTVT.